This TCR beta chain stems from a study of cytomegalovirus exposure and HLA in healthy donors. The germline V and J ends were trimmed by 5 bases and 3 bases, with 17 bases remaining between them. The CDR3 runs 15 residues. Looked up from germline, CDR1 is SGHVS and CDR2 is FNYEAQ. PCR primers comprised 60 Vbeta and 13 Jbeta primers. TCRdb keeps only in-frame clones here, not all; method: immunoSEQ multiplex PCR. The sample lists 95,000 to 110,000 clones, roughly 80% occurring once. The sequencing sample was made of PBMCs. The chain combines TRBV7-6 with TRBJ2-7, with D possibly being TRBD1 (6 bases). This TCR came from a man aged 25-45 years in good health and CMV-seronegative. The DNA of the CDR3 is TGTGCCAGCAGCCGAAACCGGGACATTGGCTACGAGCAGTACTTC. As protein: CASSRNRDIGYEQYF.